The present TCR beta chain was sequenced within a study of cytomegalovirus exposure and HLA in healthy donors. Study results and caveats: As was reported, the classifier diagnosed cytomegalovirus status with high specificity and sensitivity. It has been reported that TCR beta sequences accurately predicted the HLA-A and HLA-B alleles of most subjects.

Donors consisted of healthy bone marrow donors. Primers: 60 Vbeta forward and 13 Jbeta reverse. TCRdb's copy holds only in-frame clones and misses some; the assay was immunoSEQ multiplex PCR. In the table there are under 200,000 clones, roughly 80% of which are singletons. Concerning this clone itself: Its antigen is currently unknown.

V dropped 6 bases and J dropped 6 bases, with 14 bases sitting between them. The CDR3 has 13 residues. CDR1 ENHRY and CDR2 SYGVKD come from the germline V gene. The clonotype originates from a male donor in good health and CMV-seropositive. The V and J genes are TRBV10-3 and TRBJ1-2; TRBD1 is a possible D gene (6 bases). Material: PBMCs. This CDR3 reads CAISPTGSDGYTF. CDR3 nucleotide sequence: TGTGCCATCAGCCCAACAGGGTCGGATGGCTACACCTTC.